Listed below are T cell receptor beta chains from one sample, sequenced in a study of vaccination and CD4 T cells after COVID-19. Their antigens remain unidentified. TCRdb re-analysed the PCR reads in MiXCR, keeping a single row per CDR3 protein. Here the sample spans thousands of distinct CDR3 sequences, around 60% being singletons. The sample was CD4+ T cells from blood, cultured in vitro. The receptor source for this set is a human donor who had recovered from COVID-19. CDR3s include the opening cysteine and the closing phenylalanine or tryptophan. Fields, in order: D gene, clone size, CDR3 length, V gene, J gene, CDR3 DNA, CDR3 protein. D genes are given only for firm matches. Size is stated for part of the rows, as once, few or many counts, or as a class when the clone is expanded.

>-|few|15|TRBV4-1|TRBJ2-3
TGCGCCAGCAGCCTATTGGGACATGGCACAGATACGCAGTATTTT
CASSLLGHGTDTQYF
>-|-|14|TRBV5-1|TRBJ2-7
TGCGCCAGCAGCACGGGGGGCGGGGGCTACGAGCAGTACTTC
CASSTGGGGYEQYF
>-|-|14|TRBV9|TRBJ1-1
TGTGCCAGCAGCGTACAGGGAGGGAACACTGAAGCTTTCTTT
CASSVQGGNTEAFF
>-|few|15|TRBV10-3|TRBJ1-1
TGTGCCATCAGAAACCGGGAGGGAACGAACACTGAAGCTTTCTTT
CAIRNREGTNTEAFF
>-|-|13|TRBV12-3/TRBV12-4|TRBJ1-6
TGTGCCAGCAGTTTAGAACAGGCATCACCCCTCCACTTT
CASSLEQASPLHF
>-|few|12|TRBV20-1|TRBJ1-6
TGCAGTGCTAGACGGGGCAATTCACCCCTCCACTTT
CSARRGNSPLHF
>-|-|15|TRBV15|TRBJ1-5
TGTGCCACCAGCCTACGACATGGGATCAATCAGCCCCAGCATTTT
CATSLRHGINQPQHF
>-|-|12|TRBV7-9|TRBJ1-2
TGTGCCAGCAGCTTAGTGGACTTTGGCTACACCTTC
CASSLVDFGYTF
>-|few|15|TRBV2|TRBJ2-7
TGTGCCAGCAGGGGCCAATGGGGGGCGGGCTACGAGCAGTACTTC
CASRGQWGAGYEQYF
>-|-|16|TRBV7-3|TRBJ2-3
TGTGCCAGCAGCTTAAGATTCGGGAGAAGCACAGATACGCAGTATTTT
CASSLRFGRSTDTQYF
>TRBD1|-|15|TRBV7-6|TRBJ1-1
TGTGCCAGCAGCCCCAGGGGGAATCAGAACACTGAAGCTTTCTTT
CASSPRGNQNTEAFF
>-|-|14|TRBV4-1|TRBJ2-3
TGCGCCAGCAGCCAAGCCCCGGTGACAGATACGCAGTATTTT
CASSQAPVTDTQYF
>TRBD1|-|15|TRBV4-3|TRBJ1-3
TGCGCCAGCAGCCGAGATAGACAGGGGGGAAACACCATATATTTT
CASSRDRQGGNTIYF
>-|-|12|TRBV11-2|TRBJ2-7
TGTGCCAGCAGCCCCGGACGGCTTGGGCAGTACTTC
CASSPGRLGQYF
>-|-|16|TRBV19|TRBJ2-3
TGTGCCAGTAGTATAGCGGGGCTTGGTAGCACAGATACGCAGTATTTT
CASSIAGLGSTDTQYF
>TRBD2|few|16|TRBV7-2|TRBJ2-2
TGTGCCAGCAGCTTAGAAAGGACTAGCGGGGGCGGGGAGCTGTTTTTT
CASSLERTSGGGELFF